The 21 T cell receptor beta chains below come from one sample, sequenced in a study of CD8+CD57+ T cells in acquired aplastic anemia. Both TCR beta VDJ combination and CDR3 sequence profiling were carried out. Genomic DNA was the template for this profiling. Via MiXCR, TCRdb re-called the reads, giving one row per CDR3 protein. The sample lists about 190,000 distinct CDR3 sequences; approximately 52% were seen once. Sequencing was done on a sample of sorted CD4+, CD8+, or CD8+CD57+ T cells (not recorded which) from PBMCs. These receptors were collected from a human donor in good health, serving as a control.

A word on this clonotype: The junction shows a germline mismatch at one end, possibly a read error. This sequence joins TRBV19 and TRBJ2-5; 14 bases match TRBD2. Germline V CDR1 and CDR2: LNHDA, SQIVND (reference sequence). CDR3 length equals 15 residues. CDR3 sequence (DNA): TGTGCCAGTAAGACGGGACTAGCGGGGGCCGAGATCCAGTACTTC. It yields the protein CASKTGLAGAEIQYF.

At least ten counts were recorded for this clonotype. The J gene is TRBJ1-1, the V gene TRBV3-1, with 10 bases aligning to TRBD1. This CDR3 comprises 15 residues. Per germline, CDR1 LGHDT and CDR2 YNNKEL (reference sequence). Trimming removed 6 bases from V and 1 base from J; junction bases left unmatched: 5. The CDR3 nucleotides read TGTGCCAGCAGGACGGGACAGGGGACGAACACTGAAGCTTTCTTT. This gives the protein CASRTGQGTNTEAFF.

This chain links TRBV20-1 with TRBJ2-5, with a possible D match to TRBD2 (6 bases). The length of the CDR3 is 14 residues. The germline CDR1 and CDR2 sequences are DFQATT and SNEGSKA (reference sequence). V was clipped by 4 bases and J by 4 bases, with 16 bases between them. The CDR3 loop reads CSATPYASAETQYF. The CDR3 DNA is TGCAGTGCTACCCCCTATGCTAGCGCAGAGACCCAGTACTTC.

Of note for this clonotype: Since the CDR3 does not end with the conserved phenylalanine or tryptophan, this likely comes from a read error. The chain employs TRBV29-1 and TRBJ1-6; D call uncertain. Germline V CDR1 and CDR2: SQVTM, ANQGSEA. Trimming pared 7 bases from V and 10 bases from J, leaving 17 bases between. The CDR3 has 13 residues. CDR3 coding DNA: TGCAGCGCCGCAATAGGAAATTCATCACCCCTCCACTCT. Its protein is CSAAIGNSSPLHS.

V and J are TRBV25-1 and TRBJ2-3; 11 bases are shared with TRBD2. The CDR3 loop spans 16 amino acids. V trimming: 4 bases; J trimming: 7 bases; junction bases outside the gene matches: 10. Germline CDR1 is MGHDK and CDR2 is SYGVNS. CDR3 protein: CASSGQDSGRGYTQYF. The CDR3, as DNA: TGTGCCAGCAGTGGACAAGATAGCGGGAGGGGGTATACGCAGTATTTT. The full variable domain, completed using reference TRBV25-1 and TRBJ2-3, is EADIYQTPRYLVIGTGKKITLECSQTMGHDKMYWYQQDPGMELHLIHYSYGVNSTEKGDLSSESTVSRIRTEHFPLTLESARPSHTSQYLCASSGQDSGRGYTQYFGPGTRLTVL.

The chain uses TRBV15 and TRBJ2-4, with 10 bases aligning to TRBD1. Germline CDR1 is LNHNV and CDR2 is YYDKDF (reference sequence). The CDR3 contains 15 residues. The ends lost 6 bases at V and 1 base at J; junction bases unmatched: 3. The CDR3 coding sequence is TGTGCCACCAGTCCGGGACAGGGGGCCAAAAACATTCAGTACTTC. This encodes CATSPGQGAKNIQYF.

This clonotype was observed at least ten times. This chain joins TRBV20-1 and TRBJ2-7; D possibly corresponds to TRBD1 (5 bases). Germline lookup yields CDR1 DFQATT and CDR2 SNEGSKA (reference sequence). The CDR3 runs 13 residues. V dropped 3 bases and J dropped 4 bases, with 13 bases sitting between them. The CDR3 region has the DNA TGCAGTGCTAGCCCAGGGTCAACATACGAGCAGTACTTC. Its protein product is CSASPGSTYEQYF.

This clonotype occurred a few times. This may be a read error, as it is one base from a much larger clone. V is TRBV5-5 and J is TRBJ2-3, with TRBD2 identical over 11 bases. In germline, CDR1 is SGHKS, CDR2 YYEKEE (reference sequence). This CDR3 region has 15 residues. The CDR3 protein is CASSLTSGVIGGQYF. CDR3 DNA sequence: TGCGCCAGCAGCTTGACTAGCGGGGTTATTGGTGGGCAGTATTTT.

This rearrangement joins TRBV24-1 to TRBJ2-2; perhaps TRBD1 as D (7 bases). Germline CDR1 reads KGHDR; CDR2 reads SFDVKD. The CDR3 consists of 14 residues. Trimming pared 5 bases from V and 6 bases from J, leaving 12 bases between. Here the CDR3 reads CATSVAGGSGELFF. Here the CDR3 DNA reads TGTGCCACCAGTGTGGCAGGGGGGTCCGGGGAGCTGTTTTTT.

The chain recombines TRBV10-1 with TRBJ2-7; TRBD1 might be the D (8 bases). This CDR3 spans 15 amino acids. V was shortened by 7 bases and J by 2 bases, with 18 bases between the two germline ends. Germline lookup yields CDR1 WNHNN and CDR2 SYGVQD (reference sequence). CDR3 protein: CASNARTGTTYEQYF. CDR3 sequence (DNA): TGCGCCAGCAACGCCAGGACAGGGACTACCTACGAGCAGTACTTC.

V gene TRBV29-1 combines with J gene TRBJ2-7, with D tentatively TRBD1 or TRBD2 (6 bases each). The CDR3 has 14 amino acids. The V gene's germline CDR1 is SQVTM and CDR2 ANQGSEA. Trimming took off 2 bases at V and 3 bases at J, with 14 bases between the two ends. Here the CDR3 reads CSVEYGGGGYEQYV. For the CDR3, the DNA is TGCAGCGTTGAATACGGTGGAGGGGGCTACGAGCAGTACGTC.

In this sample, this clonotype turned up many times. The rearrangement joins TRBV19 to TRBJ2-2; D may be TRBD2 (7 bases). CDR1 and CDR2 from the germline V gene are LNHDA and SQIVND (reference sequence). V dropped 5 bases and J dropped 2 bases, with 9 bases sitting between them. The CDR3 extends over 14 amino acids. The CDR3 sequence: CASSWGGNTGELFF. CDR3 DNA sequence: TGTGCCAGTAGTTGGGGGGGCAACACCGGGGAGCTGTTTTTT.

CDR3 sequence reads: CASSPRQGASYEQYF. The CDR3 DNA is TGTGCCAGTAGTCCGAGACAGGGGGCTTCCTACGAGCAGTACTTC. This chain joins TRBV19 and TRBJ2-7, with 10 bases matching TRBD1. Trimming took 5 bases from V and 1 from J; bases not matched to a gene: 5. Germline CDR1 is LNHDA and CDR2 is SQIVND (reference sequence). This CDR3 region has 15 residues.

The chain couples TRBV12-3 or TRBV12-4 to TRBJ2-5, with 12 nucleotides matching TRBD1. The CDR3 loop spans 15 amino acids. J gave up 5 bases and V 6 bases, and 7 bases lay outside the gene matches. The CDR3 region has the DNA TGTGCCAGCAGCGTAGGGGGGACAGGGGGCGAGACCCAGTACTTC. Amino acids: CASSVGGTGGETQYF.

The chain couples TRBV2 to TRBJ2-1; 14 bases match TRBD2. The CDR3 runs to 17 residues. J gave up 4 bases and V 7 bases, and 9 bases lay outside the gene matches. Germline loops: CDR1 SNHLY, CDR2 FYNNEI. This CDR3 is CASKHGTSGGRYNEQFF. In nucleotides, the CDR3 is TGTGCCAGCAAGCATGGGACTAGCGGGGGCCGATACAATGAGCAGTTCTTC.

The chain carries TRBV19 and TRBJ1-5; D remains ambiguous. Trimming left V 1 base short and J 1 base short, with 8 bases between. The CDR3 consists of 15 residues. Germline V gives CDR1 LNHDA, CDR2 SQIVND (reference sequence). The CDR3 loop is CASSIAGWSNQPQHF. Written as DNA, the CDR3 is TGTGCCAGTAGTATAGCGGGGTGGAGCAATCAGCCCCAGCATTTT. The full variable domain, rest sourced from reference TRBV19 and TRBJ1-5, is DGGITQSPKYLFRKEGQNVTLSCEQNLNHDAMYWYRQDPGQGLRLIYYSQIVNDFQKGDIAEGYSVSREKKESFPLTVTSAQKNPTAFYLCASSIAGWSNQPQHFGDGTRLSIL.

This clonotype has more than one count but fewer than ten. A read error may be the cause here, since a much bigger clone is one base away. This chain uses TRBV6-6 with TRBJ1-2; weak D call: TRBD1 (6 bases). This CDR3 has 13 residues. Germline-derived CDR1 and CDR2 are MNHNY and SVGAGI (reference sequence). The CDR3 bases are TGTGCCAGCGGGGGCCAGCTTAACTATGGCCACACCTTC. This sequence encodes CASGGQLNYGHTF.

The chain carries TRBV9 and TRBJ2-7; D tentatively reads TRBD1 or TRBD2 (6 bases each). This CDR3 has 15 amino acids. Trimming removed 0 bases at V and 2 bases at J, with 12 bases between. Germline V gene data show CDR1 as SGDLS and CDR2 as YYNGEE. CDR3 sequence: CASSVGGAGTYEQYF. CDR3 nucleotide sequence: TGTGCCAGCAGCGTAGGGGGGGCCGGTACCTACGAGCAGTACTTC.

This sequence joins TRBV24-1 and TRBJ1-5; D ambiguous. This CDR3 has 9 amino acids. The germline V gene encodes CDR1 KGHDR and CDR2 SFDVKD. With 9 bases removed from V and 8 bases from J, the gap between germline ends came to 4 bases. CDR3 amino acids: CATLEPQHF. The CDR3 DNA is TGTGCCACCCTGGAGCCCCAGCATTTT.

This clonotype was counted at least ten times. The chain employs TRBV4-3 and TRBJ2-7; the D is unclear. V lost 1 base and J lost 3, with 7 bases in between. Germline V gene data show CDR1 as LGHNA and CDR2 as YSLEER. The CDR3 is 13 residues long. The CDR3 DNA reads as TGCGCCAGCAGCCAAGGGAGCCGCTACGAGCAGTACTTC. Its translation is CASSQGSRYEQYF.

V is TRBV2 and J is TRBJ2-5; 9 bases match TRBD2. Germline V gene sequence: CDR1 SNHLY, CDR2 FYNNEI. V shed 6 bases and J 0 bases; nucleotides not matched to a gene: 8. There are 16 residues in the CDR3. Here the CDR3 DNA reads TGTGCCAGCAGACATCTGAGCGGGGGGTACCAAGAGACCCAGTACTTC. This codes for CASRHLSGGYQETQYF.